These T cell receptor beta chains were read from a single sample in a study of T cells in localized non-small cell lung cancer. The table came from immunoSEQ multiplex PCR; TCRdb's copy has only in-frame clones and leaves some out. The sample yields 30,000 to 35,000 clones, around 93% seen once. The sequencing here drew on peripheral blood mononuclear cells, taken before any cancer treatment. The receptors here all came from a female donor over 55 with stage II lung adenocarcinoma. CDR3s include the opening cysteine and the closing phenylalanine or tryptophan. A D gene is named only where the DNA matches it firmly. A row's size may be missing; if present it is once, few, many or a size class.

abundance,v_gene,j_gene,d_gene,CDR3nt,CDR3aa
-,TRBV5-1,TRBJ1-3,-,TGCGCCAGCAGCTTGGATGGTAACTCTGGAAACACCATATATTTT,CASSLDGNSGNTIYF
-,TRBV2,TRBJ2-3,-,TGTGCCAGCAGTGATGGCATAGTGTCAGATACGCAGTATTTT,CASSDGIVSDTQYF
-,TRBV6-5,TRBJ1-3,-,TGTGCCAGCAGTTTCGACCAGTCAGTGGGCACCATATATTTT,CASSFDQSVGTIYF
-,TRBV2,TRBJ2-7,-,TGTGCCAGCAGGTCCGGCCTATCCTACGAGCAGTACTTC,CASRSGLSYEQYF
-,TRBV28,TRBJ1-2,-,TGTGCCAGCAGTTTAGAGAGCTATGGCTACACCTTC,CASSLESYGYTF
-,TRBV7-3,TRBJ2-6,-,TGTGCCAGCAGCTTCCCGGGAAGCTCTGGGGCCAACGTCCTGACTTTC,CASSFPGSSGANVLTF
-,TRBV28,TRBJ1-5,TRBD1,TGTGCCAGCACACGAGGGGGCGTAGGCAATCAGCCCCAGCATTTT,CASTRGGVGNQPQHF
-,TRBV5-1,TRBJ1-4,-,TGCGCCAGCAGAGAAGACAGATTAAATGAAAAACTGTTTTTT,CASREDRLNEKLFF
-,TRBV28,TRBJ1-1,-,TGTGCCAGCAGTTTCCCATCCCGCGACAGGAAGGGTACTGAAGCTTTCTTT,CASSFPSRDRKGTEAFF
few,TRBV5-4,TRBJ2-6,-,TGTGCCAGCAGCTTATCTGGGGCCAACGTCCTGACTTTC,CASSLSGANVLTF
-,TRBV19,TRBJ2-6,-,TGTGCCAGTAGTCTCCAATTAGGCTCTGGGGCCAACGTCCTGACTTTC,CASSLQLGSGANVLTF
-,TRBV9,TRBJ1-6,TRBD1,TGTGCCAGCAGCGCACGGCAGGGGGATGGTTCACCCCTCCACTTT,CASSARQGDGSPLHF
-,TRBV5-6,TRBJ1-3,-,TGTGCCAGCAGCCGCGGCTCTGGAAACACCATATATTTT,CASSRGSGNTIYF
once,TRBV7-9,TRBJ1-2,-,TGTGCCAGCAGCCTTACGATCTCGGACCGAGGGGCGGGGGGCTACACCTTC,CASSLTISDRGAGGYTF
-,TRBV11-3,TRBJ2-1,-,TGTGCCAGCAGCTCGGGACTTCTAGACAATGAGCAGTTCTTC,CASSSGLLDNEQFF
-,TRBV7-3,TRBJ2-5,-,TGTGCCAGCAGCTTAACGGGACGGACACAAGAGACCCAGTACTTC,CASSLTGRTQETQYF
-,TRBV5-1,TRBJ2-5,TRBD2,TGCGCCAGCAGCATGGGACTAGCGGGGGGGCAAGAGACCCAGTACTTC,CASSMGLAGGQETQYF
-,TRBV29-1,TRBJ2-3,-,TGCAGCGTTCGGGGGGCTCTGACAGATACGCAGTATTTT,CSVRGALTDTQYF
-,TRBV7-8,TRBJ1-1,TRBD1,TGTGCCAGCAGTTTGACAGGGGAGTTCGCTGAAGCTTTCTTT,CASSLTGEFAEAFF
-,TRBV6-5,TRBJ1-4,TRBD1,TGTGCCAGCAGAAAAGGGACAGTCAATGAAAAACTGTTTTTT,CASRKGTVNEKLFF
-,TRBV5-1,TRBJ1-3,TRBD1,TGCGCCAGCAGCGTGACAGGGAGCTCTGGAAACACCATATATTTT,CASSVTGSSGNTIYF
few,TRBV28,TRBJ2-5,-,TGTGCCAGCAGTTTAAGGCAGGGTGGGGAGACCCAGTACTTC,CASSLRQGGETQYF
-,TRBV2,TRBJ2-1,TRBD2,TGTGCCAGCAGCCAAGCGGGGGGGCCGTACAATGAGCAGTTCTTC,CASSQAGGPYNEQFF
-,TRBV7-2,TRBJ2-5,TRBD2,TGTGCCAGCAGCTCTACCAACGGACTAGCTATAAAGACCCAGTACTTC,CASSSTNGLAIKTQYF
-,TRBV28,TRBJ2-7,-,TGTGCCAGCAGTTTATTATTTTACGAGCAGTACTTC,CASSLLFYEQYF
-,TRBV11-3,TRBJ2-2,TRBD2,TGTGCCAGCAGCTTAGGGACTAGCGCCGCGAACACCGGGGAGCTGTTTTTT,CASSLGTSAANTGELFF
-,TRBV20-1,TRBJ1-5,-,TGCAGTGGTGGGGGAAATCAGCCCCAGCATTTT,CSGGGNQPQHF
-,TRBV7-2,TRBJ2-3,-,TGTGCCAGCAGCTTAAGGCGCGTCGGGGCAGATACGCAGTATTTT,CASSLRRVGADTQYF
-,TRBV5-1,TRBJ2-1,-,TGCGCCAGCAGCTTGGATCGCGTTTACAATGAGCAGTTCTTC,CASSLDRVYNEQFF
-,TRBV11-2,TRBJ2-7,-,TGTGCCAGCAGCCTCCGGAGGGCCCAGGGGAAGCAGTACTTC,CASSLRRAQGKQYF
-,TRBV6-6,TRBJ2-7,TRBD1,TGTGCCAGCAGTTACCAGGGACAGGGGGCCTACGAGCAGTACTTC,CASSYQGQGAYEQYF
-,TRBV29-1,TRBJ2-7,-,TGCAGCGTTGAAGTGGGGCAATACGAGCAGTACTTC,CSVEVGQYEQYF
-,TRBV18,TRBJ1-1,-,TGTGCCAGCTCACCCCTAAGATGGGACGATGGGGTCACTGAAGCTTTCTTT,CASSPLRWDDGVTEAFF
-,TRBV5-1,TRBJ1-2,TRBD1,TGCGCCAGCAGCCCATGGACAGGGGGAGCCTCCTATGGCTACACCTTC,CASSPWTGGASYGYTF
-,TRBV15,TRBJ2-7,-,TGTGCCACCAGCACCCCTCACCCGGGACTGGGCTACGAGCAGTACTTC,CATSTPHPGLGYEQYF
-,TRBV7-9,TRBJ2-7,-,TGTGCCAGCAGCTCCAGGCAACTATACGAGCAGTACTTC,CASSSRQLYEQYF
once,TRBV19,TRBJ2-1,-,TGTGCCAGTACCTCCCTCGGGCCCAGCCACAATGAGCAGTTCTTC,CASTSLGPSHNEQFF
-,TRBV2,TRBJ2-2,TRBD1,TGTGCCAGCAAGTGGGGACAGGCGAACACCGGGGAGCTGTTTTTT,CASKWGQANTGELFF
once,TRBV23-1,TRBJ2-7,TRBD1,TGCGCCAGCAGTCAATCGAGGGGAAATCCGGGACAGGGGGTTTCCTACGAGCAGTACTTC,CASSQSRGNPGQGVSYEQYF
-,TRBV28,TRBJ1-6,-,TGTGCCAGCAGTTTGCCTGCAGGGACCTATAATTCACCCCTCCACTTT,CASSLPAGTYNSPLHF
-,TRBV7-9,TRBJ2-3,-,TGTGCCAGCAGTCCGGAGTCAGATACGCAGTATTTT,CASSPESDTQYF
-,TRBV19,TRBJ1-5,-,TGTGCCAGTCATAGCCGACGGGAAGATAGCAATCAGCCCCAGCATTTT,CASHSRREDSNQPQHF
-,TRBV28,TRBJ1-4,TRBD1,TGTGCCAGCAGTACGTGGACAGGGGGGGATGAAAAACTGTTTTTT,CASSTWTGGDEKLFF
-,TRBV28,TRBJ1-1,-,TGTGCCAGCAGTTTATTGGGCACTGAAGCTTTCTTT,CASSLLGTEAFF
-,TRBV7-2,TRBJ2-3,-,TGTGCCAGCAGCCGGGGGGGACAGGGAACAGATACGCAGTATTTT,CASSRGGQGTDTQYF
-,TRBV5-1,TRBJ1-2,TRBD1,TGCGCCAGCAGACTGGACAGGGAGCATGGCTACACCTTC,CASRLDREHGYTF
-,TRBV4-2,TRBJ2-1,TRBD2,TGTGCCAGCAGCCAAGACCGAGCGGGGAATGAGCAGTTCTTC,CASSQDRAGNEQFF
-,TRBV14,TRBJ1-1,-,TGTGCCAGCACCGCAAACAGGGTTGGGAACACTGAAGCTTTCTTT,CASTANRVGNTEAFF
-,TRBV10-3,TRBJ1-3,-,TGTGCCATCAGTACTACCCAGGGAAGAGGAAACACCATATATTTT,CAISTTQGRGNTIYF
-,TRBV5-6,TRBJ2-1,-,TGTGCCAGCAGCTCCGCAAAACAGGGCTTCTCCTACAATGAGCAGTTCTTC,CASSSAKQGFSYNEQFF
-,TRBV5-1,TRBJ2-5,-,TGCGCCAGCAGCTTCCAGGGCGAGACCCAGTACTTC,CASSFQGETQYF
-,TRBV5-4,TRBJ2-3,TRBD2,TGTGCCAGCAGCTTCAGACTAGCGGACGCAGATACGCAGTATTTT,CASSFRLADADTQYF
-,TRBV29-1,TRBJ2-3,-,TGCAGCGTTGAGATGGGGGATACGCAGTATTTT,CSVEMGDTQYF